This T cell receptor (beta chain) was profiled in a study of cytomegalovirus exposure and HLA in healthy donors. Broader study findings: Rare TCR sequences predominated, though certain public TCRs were found in many donors. According to the study, 160 or so TCR beta chains were cytomegalovirus-associated.

Germline V gene data show CDR1 as LGHNA and CDR2 as YNFKEQ. Trimming removed 3 bases from V and 3 bases from J; junction bases left unmatched: 14. The length of the CDR3 is 18 residues. Comment on this clone: What it binds is unknown.

Here immunoSEQ multiplex PCR was the method, and the copy in TCRdb shows in-frame clones only, minus some. The table records a few hundred thousand clones, approximately 83% of them present only once. This clonotype was obtained from a woman between 18 and 29 years old in good health and CMV-seronegative. V is TRBV4-2 and J is TRBJ1-1; 9 positions agree with TRBD1. Sample: PBMCs. The CDR3 is CASSQHPPGQGEDTEAFF. The CDR3 nucleotides are TGTGCCAGCAGCCAGCACCCCCCGGGACAGGGTGAGGACACTGAAGCTTTCTTT.